These 13 T cell receptor beta chains were all obtained from the same sample, sequenced in a study of blood T cells in healthy people across ages. The use of a sample-barcoded 5' primer and a J-beta primer mix characterized a second PCR of about 7 to 12 cycles. TCRdb re-called the 5' RACE reads through MiXCR, storing one row per CDR3 protein. There are roughly 800,000 distinct CDR3 sequences in the sample; more than 25% occur only once, and less than 3.5% lies in the top ten. The data were also submitted as part of a second study, on T cells of mothers and their children.

The specimen sequenced was blood. Receptor source: a boy aged 5-17 years in good health.

This clonotype appeared once. This chain connects TRBV27 to TRBJ2-7, with no clear D. The V end was cut by 5 bases, the J end by 2 bases, with 10 bases between. This CDR3 contains 13 residues. CDR1 is MNHEY and CDR2 is SMNVEV in the germline V gene (reference sequence). CDR3 sequence (DNA): TGTGCCAGCAGTCCTTACCTTCCCTACGAGCAGTACTTC. Translated, it gives CASSPYLPYEQYF.

This chain connects TRBV2 to TRBJ2-2, with unresolved D. The CDR3 is 15 amino acids. Germline values: CDR1 SNHLY, CDR2 FYNNEI. V lost 3 bases and J 0 bases, leaving 8 bases between the germline ends. The CDR3 region has the DNA TGTGCCAGCAGTGATGTGGCTACGAACACCGGGGAGCTGTTTTTT. It codes for CASSDVATNTGELFF. Supplemented by reference TRBV2 and TRBJ2-2, the full variable domain reads EPEVTQTPSHQVTQMGQEVILRCVPISNHLYFYWYRQILGQKVEFLVSFYNNEISEKSEIFDDQFSVERPDGSNFTLKIRSTKLEDSAMYFCASSDVATNTGELFFGEGSRLTVL.

The J gene is TRBJ2-7, the V gene TRBV29-1; 8 bases line up with TRBD2. V trimming: 1 base; J trimming: 2 bases; junction bases outside the gene matches: 7. Germline values: CDR1 SQVTM, CDR2 ANQGSEA. The CDR3 sequence is 15 residues long. CDR3 residues: CSVEGLGLGAYEQYF. The CDR3 nucleotides read TGCAGCGTTGAAGGCCTGGGACTAGGTGCCTACGAGCAGTACTTC.

This clonotype was detected only a few times. The chain has TRBV12-3 or TRBV12-4 and TRBJ2-7; possible D gene TRBD2, 6 bases. The ends were cut back, 5 bases at V and 3 bases at J, with 17 bases in the middle. This CDR3 region has 15 residues. CDR3: CASSPPGGVGYEQYF. The CDR3 DNA follows: TGTGCCAGCAGTCCCCCTGGCGGGGTGGGCTACGAGCAGTACTTC.

Points on this clonotype: Germline and junction disagree at one end, which may indicate a read error. This chain links TRBV7-9 with TRBJ2-1; the D gene is possibly TRBD2 (6 bases). The CDR3 is 15 amino acids. Germline V gene lookup returns CDR1 SEHNR and CDR2 FQNEAQ (reference sequence). The CDR3 reads CACSSTGGDIEEQFF. CDR3 bases: TGTGCCTGCAGTAGTACAGGCGGGGATATCGAGGAGCAGTTCTTC. Together with reference TRBV7-9 and TRBJ2-1, the CDR3 gives the full variable domain: DTGVSQNPRHKITKRGQNVTFRCDPISEHNRLYWYRQTLGQGPEFLTYFQNEAQLEKSRLLSDRFSAERPKGSFSTLEIQRTEQGDSAMYLCACSSTGGDIEEQFFGPGTRLTVL.

V usage is TRBV7-2 and J usage is TRBJ2-7; the D gene is possibly TRBD1 (5 bases). Trimming removed 6 bases at V and 2 bases at J, with 11 bases between. CDR1 and CDR2 from the germline V gene are SGHTA and FQGNSA. This CDR3 comprises 13 residues. This CDR3 is CASSFKGTYEQYF. The CDR3 DNA reads as TGTGCCAGCAGTTTTAAGGGGACCTACGAGCAGTACTTC.

The chain couples TRBV5-1 to TRBJ1-2; D is possibly TRBD1 (5 bases). V lost 6 bases to trimming and J lost 0 bases, with 9 bases between them. The CDR3 has 13 residues. Germline V gene sequence: CDR1 SGHRS, CDR2 YFSETQ. This CDR3 reads CASNTGANYGYTF. The DNA of the CDR3 is TGCGCCAGCAATACAGGAGCTAACTATGGCTACACCTTC.

This clonotype has just a few counts. The rearrangement joins TRBV7-8 to TRBJ2-5, with 9 bases aligning to TRBD1. The germline V gene has CDR1 SGHVS and CDR2 FQNEAQ. The CDR3 length is 15 residues. V lost 5 bases and J lost 5; bases outside the gene matches: 9. In DNA, the CDR3 is TGTGCCAGCAGCCAGACGGGACAGGGTATGGAGACCCAGTACTTC. Amino acids: CASSQTGQGMETQYF.

This clonotype was seen more than once but under ten times. The V gene is TRBV20-1, the J gene TRBJ2-7; 12 bases fit TRBD1. The V and J ends lost 2 bases and 5 bases, in that order; junction bases with no gene match: 7. Germline assignment: CDR1 DFQATT and CDR2 SNEGSKA (reference sequence). This CDR3 is built from 15 residues. CDR3 nucleotide sequence: TGCAGTGCTAGACCCCCCGGGACAGGGGGCAACGAGCAGTACTTC. Amino acids: CSARPPGTGGNEQYF.

This clonotype was counted a single time. V gene TRBV29-1 combines with J gene TRBJ1-4, with TRBD1 as a possible D gene (5 bases). The CDR3 is 13 amino acids. CDR1 is SQVTM and CDR2 is ANQGSEA in the germline V gene. V was pared by 7 bases and J by 3 bases, with 12 bases between. This CDR3 reads CSANGGSNEKLFF. The CDR3, as DNA: TGCAGCGCCAATGGGGGGTCTAATGAAAAACTGTTTTTT. Using reference TRBV29-1 and TRBJ1-4 for the parts outside the CDR3, the full variable domain is SAVISQKPSRDICQRGTSLTIQCQVDSQVTMMFWYRQQPGQSLTLIATANQGSEATYESGFVIDKFPISRPNLTFSTLTVSNMSPEDSSIYLCSANGGSNEKLFFGSGTQLSVL.

V gene TRBV3-1 combines with J gene TRBJ2-5; D is ambiguous. The CDR3 spans 13 residues. Germline CDR1 LGHDT, CDR2 YNNKEL (reference sequence). Trimming stripped 2 bases from V and 3 bases from J, with 7 bases between. The CDR3 region has the DNA TGTGCCAGCAGCCAATTAGCAGAAGAGACCCAGTACTTC. It yields the protein CASSQLAEETQYF.

This clonotype was detected only a few times. J is TRBJ2-1 and V is TRBV7-8; possibly TRBD2 for D (6 bases). Deletions cut 4 bases from V and 6 bases from J, with 16 bases between. The germline V gene has CDR1 SGHVS and CDR2 FQNEAQ. The length of the CDR3 is 15 residues. CDR3 DNA sequence: TGTGCCAGCAGCTGGGACTCCAGCCTTCGCAATGAGCAGTTCTTC. Protein: CASSWDSSLRNEQFF. Full variable domain (outside the CDR3, taken from reference TRBV7-8 and TRBJ2-1): GAGVSQSPRYKVAKRGQDVALRCDPISGHVSLFWYQQALGQGPEFLTYFQNEAQLDKSGLPSDRFFAERPEGSVSTLKIQRTQQEDSAVYLCASSWDSSLRNEQFFGPGTRLTVL.

The chain is built from TRBV3-1 and TRBJ2-2, with 7 bases identical to TRBD1. Germline V gene lookup returns CDR1 LGHDT and CDR2 YNNKEL (reference sequence). This CDR3 contains 17 residues. The trim removed 0 bases at V and 4 bases at J, leaving 8 bases unmatched. The CDR3 region has the DNA TGTGCCAGCAGCCAAGAAAGAGGGGGCGCGGGCACCGGGGAGCTGTTTTTT. As protein: CASSQERGGAGTGELFF.